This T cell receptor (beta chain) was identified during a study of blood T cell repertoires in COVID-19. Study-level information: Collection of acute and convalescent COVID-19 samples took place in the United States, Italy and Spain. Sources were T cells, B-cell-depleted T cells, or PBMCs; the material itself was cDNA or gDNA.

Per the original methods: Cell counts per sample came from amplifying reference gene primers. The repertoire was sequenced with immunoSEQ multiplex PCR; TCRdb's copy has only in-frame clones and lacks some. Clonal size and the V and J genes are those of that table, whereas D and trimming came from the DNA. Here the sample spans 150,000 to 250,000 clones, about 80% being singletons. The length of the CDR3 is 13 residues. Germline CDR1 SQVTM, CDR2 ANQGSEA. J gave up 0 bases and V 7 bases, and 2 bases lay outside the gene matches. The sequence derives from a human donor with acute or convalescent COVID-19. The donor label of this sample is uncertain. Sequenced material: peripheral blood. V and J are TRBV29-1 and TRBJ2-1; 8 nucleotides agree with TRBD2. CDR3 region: CSETSASYNEQFF. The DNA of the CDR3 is TGCAGCGAGACTAGCGCCTCCTACAATGAGCAGTTCTTC.